The present T cell receptor (beta chain) was sequenced within a study of Graves' ophthalmopathy and Graves' hyperthyroidism. Study-level results: Detection in blood was also observed for most expanded thyroid clonotypes above 0.001 frequency. Using a 13-signature model, the authors split ophthalmopathy from stable hyperthyroidism, with 87.88% sensitivity and approximately 80% specificity.

Trimming took 3 bases from V and 5 from J; bases not matched to a gene: 7. CDR3 size: 15 residues. In germline, CDR1 is SEHNR, CDR2 FQNEAQ (reference sequence). Clinical symptoms, serum thyroxine, TRAb, thyroid ultrasound and orbital computed tomography formed the basis of diagnosis. From fresh peripheral blood, 8.5 to 10 ml in volume, the PBMCs were obtained. Amplified TCR beta CDR3 regions were obtained using RNA transcripts as template. RT-PCR with HTBI primers came first, then second-round multiplex PCR. TCRdb fed the multiplex PCR reads into MiXCR, producing one record per CDR3 protein. The sample contains over 14,000 distinct CDR3 sequences, 50% of which appear only once. In this sample, this clonotype is medium-sized. As yet, its antigen is unknown.

The V call is TRBV7-9, the J call TRBJ1-2; 9 nucleotides match TRBD1. This receptor was obtained from a woman in her 30s with Graves' ophthalmopathy. Sequencing used peripheral blood. CDR3: CASSFPGTGLYGYTF. DNA for the CDR3: TGTGCCAGCAGCTTCCCAGGGACAGGGCTTTATGGCTACACCTTC. The full variable domain, completed using reference TRBV7-9 and TRBJ1-2, is DTGVSQNPRHKITKRGQNVTFRCDPISEHNRLYWYRQTLGQGPEFLTYFQNEAQLEKSRLLSDRFSAERPKGSFSTLEIQRTEQGDSAMYLCASSFPGTGLYGYTFGSGTRLTVV.